Presented here are 11 T cell receptor beta chains from one specimen sequenced in a study of T cells in Graves' hyperthyroidism and ophthalmopathy. The source material, RNA transcripts, was used to amplify TCR beta CDR3 regions. An initial round of RT-PCR targeting the TCR CDR3 relied on the HTBI primer set. TCRdb recomputed calls from the multiplex PCR reads with MiXCR, one row per CDR3 protein. The sample holds some 570,000 distinct CDR3 sequences; 17% are singletons and the top ten take approximately 15%. The sample comprised blood. Every receptor here comes from a woman between 18 and 29 years old with Graves' ophthalmopathy.

This clonotype has ten or more counts. J is TRBJ1-5 and V is TRBV2; unclear D gene. The V end was cut by 5 bases, the J end by 0 bases, with 8 bases between. The germline CDR1 and CDR2 sequences are SNHLY and FYNNEI. This CDR3 contains 14 residues. CDR3 DNA: TGTGCCAGCAGTAGGGTCTCTAGCAATCAGCCCCAGCATTTT. It encodes CASSRVSSNQPQHF.

Worth noting for this clonotype: The DNA is left out, because the CDR3 cannot be placed on it with certainty; the CDR3 is given as TCRdb lists it. CDR3 region: CASGLVMGLANTEAFF. The chain combines TRBV12-5 with TRBJ1-1. The CDR3 numbers 16 amino acids, ends counted. Germline loops: CDR1 LGHNT, CDR2 FRNRAP.

The sample holds a few counts of this clonotype. V usage is TRBV28 and J usage is TRBJ1-4, with TRBD1 matching 9 bases. Germline CDR1 is MDHEN and CDR2 is SYDVKM. Trimming cost V 5 bases and J 7 bases; bases outside gene matches: 5. The CDR3 runs 14 residues. CDR3 in DNA: TGTGCCAGCAGTACACAGGGGGCCGGTGAAAAACTGTTTTTT. Amino acid sequence: CASSTQGAGEKLFF.

The chain has TRBV27 and TRBJ2-4; the D gene is possibly TRBD2 (5 bases). The CDR3 is made up of 16 amino acids. Germline V CDR1 and CDR2: MNHEY, SMNVEV (reference sequence). V lost 3 bases and J lost 3, with 15 bases in between. The CDR3 DNA is TGTGCCAGCAGTTTTAGCGCCCATTCAGTCAAAAACATTCAGTACTTC. Its protein is CASSFSAHSVKNIQYF.

This clonotype came up a few times. The chain has TRBV7-8 and TRBJ2-1, with 9 bases identical to TRBD2. The CDR3 extends over 16 amino acids. CDR1 is SGHVS and CDR2 is FQNEAQ in the germline V gene. The J segment lost 5 bases and the V segment lost 2 bases, leaving 7 bases of the junction unmatched. CDR3 DNA: TGTGCCAGCAGCTTAAACCTAGCGGGATTAAACAATGAGCAGTTCTTC. As protein: CASSLNLAGLNNEQFF.

V usage is TRBV29-1 and J usage is TRBJ2-3; 12 nucleotides align to TRBD2. Germline CDR1 is SQVTM and CDR2 is ANQGSEA. Germline trimming cut 0 bases from V and 3 bases from J; bases unmatched to any gene: 13. The CDR3 loop spans 19 amino acids. The CDR3 sequence is CSVEDAASGRARGTDTQYF. CDR3 sequence (DNA): TGCAGCGTTGAAGATGCGGCTAGCGGGAGGGCTCGGGGTACAGATACGCAGTATTTT.

This clonotype was seen a single time. CDR3 amino acids: CASSLTGVSEKLFF. The CDR3 DNA follows: TGTGCCAGCAGCCTGACAGGGGTGAGCGAAAAACTGTTTTTT. V and J are TRBV6-1 and TRBJ1-4, with 8 bases identical to TRBD1. CDR1 and CDR2 (germline): MNHNS, SASEGT. The CDR3 contains 14 residues. The junction had 8 bases not matched to a gene; V was cut back by 6 bases and J by 8 bases.

This clonotype appeared a few times. DNA of the CDR3: TGTGCCAGCAGCCAAGCCCAGATCGGACCAAGGTACTTC. Amino acid sequence: CASSQAQIGPRYF. The chain uses TRBV11-1 and TRBJ2-5; D is ambiguous. V was clipped by 5 bases and J by 13 bases, with 20 bases between them. The CDR3 has 13 residues. Germline CDR1 SGHAT, CDR2 FQDESV (reference sequence). The full variable domain, in which reference TRBV11-1 and TRBJ2-5 provide the parts outside the CDR3, is EAEVAQSPRYKITEKSQAVAFWCDPISGHATLYWYRQILGQGPELLVQFQDESVVDDSQLPKDRFSAERLKGVDSTLKIQPAELGDSAMYLCASSQAQIGPRYFGPGTRLLVL.

The CDR3 here is CASHRASGELFF. The CDR3 bases are TGTGCCTCCCACAGGGCAAGCGGGGAGCTGTTTTTT. The chain employs TRBV28 and TRBJ2-2, with D possibly matching TRBD1 (6 bases). The V and J ends lost 11 bases and 7 bases respectively, with 14 bases between them. This CDR3 is 12 amino acids long. Germline lookup yields CDR1 MDHEN and CDR2 SYDVKM.

The chain carries TRBV20-1 and TRBJ1-1; TRBD1 agrees at 10 bases. Germline V gene sequence: CDR1 DFQATT, CDR2 SNEGSKA (reference sequence). V trimming: 0 bases; J trimming: 3 bases; junction bases outside the gene matches: 10. The CDR3 has 17 amino acids. This CDR3 is CSARDGTGVRWDTEAFF. The CDR3 coding sequence is TGCAGTGCTAGAGATGGGACAGGGGTTAGGTGGGACACTGAAGCTTTCTTT.

This clonotype was recorded many times. J is TRBJ2-3 and V is TRBV20-1; 8 bases agree with TRBD2. The germline gives CDR1 DFQATT, CDR2 SNEGSKA (reference sequence). V shed 5 bases and J 4 bases; nucleotides not matched to a gene: 5. This CDR3 has 13 amino acids. CDR3 loop: CSADVAGSDTQYF. For the CDR3, the DNA is TGCAGTGCTGATGTAGCGGGATCAGATACGCAGTATTTT.